This TCR beta chain was recorded in a study of T cell changes during pregnancy in multiple sclerosis. V gave up 1 base and J gave up 7 bases; unmatched junction bases: 7. The germline gives CDR1 SGHVS, CDR2 FQNEAQ. This CDR3 region has 16 residues. The assay was immunoSEQ multiplex PCR, and TCRdb's table has in-frame clones only and misses some. Of about 44,000 clones in the sample, around 90% were seen once. J is TRBJ1-2 and V is TRBV7-8; 12 nucleotides align to TRBD1. Sequences were derived from CD4+ T cells from peripheral blood mononuclear cells, sampled in the first trimester of pregnancy. This TCR derives from a female donor with multiple sclerosis, enrolled in a pregnancy study. CDR3 loop: CASSLGGTGGSVGYTF. The CDR3 DNA is TGTGCCAGCAGCTTAGGGGGGACAGGGGGCTCGGTTGGCTACACCTTC.